A single sample gave rise to the 29 T cell receptor beta chains below, sequenced in a study of blood T cells in healthy people across ages. Through a sample-barcoded 5' primer and a J-beta primer mix, a second PCR was run for roughly 6 to 11 cycles. MiXCR, run by TCRdb on the 5' RACE reads, gives a single entry per CDR3 protein. The data contain 630,000 or so distinct CDR3 sequences, approximately 30% of them seen just once; the ten biggest clones take up 15% to 18%. Input material: blood. The receptors were sampled from a woman aged 80 or over in good health.

This clonotype was detected many times. V is TRBV6-5 and J is TRBJ2-1; 11 nucleotides line up with TRBD2. V shed 0 bases and J 8 bases; nucleotides not matched to a gene: 3. Looked up from germline, CDR1 is MNHEY and CDR2 is SVGAGI. The CDR3 sequence is 15 residues long. The CDR3 loop is CASSYSTSGGHEQFF. In DNA form, the CDR3 reads TGTGCCAGCAGTTACTCAACTAGCGGGGGCCATGAGCAGTTCTTC.

The V gene is TRBV10-3, the J gene TRBJ2-3; 10 nucleotides match TRBD2. Trimming cost V 2 bases and J 2 bases; bases outside gene matches: 7. Looked up from germline, CDR1 is ENHRY and CDR2 is SYGVKD. The CDR3 runs to 17 residues. The CDR3, as DNA: TGTGCCATCAGTGAGACCTTAGCGGGGGGTTACACAGATACGCAGTATTTT. Amino acid sequence: CAISETLAGGYTDTQYF.

This clonotype was recorded at least ten times. The genes are TRBV12-3 or TRBV12-4 and TRBJ2-5; the D gene is possibly TRBD2 (7 bases). The CDR3 runs 16 residues. Trimming cost V 5 bases and J 2 bases, with 18 bases left between them. Here the CDR3 DNA reads TGTGCCAGCAGTCCCCCCTGGGGGGGGCGACAAGAGACCCAGTACTTC. Residues: CASSPPWGGRQETQYF.

Concerning this clonotype itself: It may be a read error: a sequence one base away is much more abundant. CDR3 loop: CARTDGARGTDTQYF. CDR3 in DNA: TGTGCCCGGACCGACGGGGCCAGGGGCACAGATACGCAGTATTTT. The gene calls are TRBV30 and TRBJ2-3; TRBD1 or TRBD2 may be the D gene (5 bases each). With 8 bases removed from V and 1 base from J, the gap between germline ends came to 19 bases. CDR3 size: 15 residues. CDR1 is GTSNPN and CDR2 is SVGIG in the germline V gene (reference sequence).

The CDR3, as DNA: TGTGCCTGGAGTGAATCCGGGACAATCGTTTCACCCCTCCACTTT. Encoded protein: CAWSESGTIVSPLHF. The chain carries TRBV30 and TRBJ1-6; weak D call: TRBD1 (6 bases). The CDR3 runs to 15 residues. Germline lookup yields CDR1 GTSNPN and CDR2 SVGIG (reference sequence). The V end was cut by 1 base, the J end by 9 bases, with 16 bases between.

This clonotype was detected ten times or more. Germline is not matched at one junction end, which may reflect a read error. This rearrangement joins TRBV7-2 to TRBJ1-2, with D perhaps matching TRBD1 (5 bases). The CDR3 has 13 amino acids. Germline V gene lookup returns CDR1 SGHTA and CDR2 FQGNSA. CDR3 loop: CASSSQGSYGYTF. The CDR3 nucleotides are TGCGCCAGCAGCTCCCAGGGATCCTATGGCTACACCTTC.

This clonotype came up a few times. Written as DNA, the CDR3 is TGCGCCAGCTCTTCCAGCCCGGGACAGACTAATGAAAAACTGTTTTTT. Residues: CASSSSPGQTNEKLFF. The genes are TRBV5-1 and TRBJ1-4; 7 nucleotides agree with TRBD1. Looked up from germline, CDR1 is SGHRS and CDR2 is YFSETQ. The CDR3 length is 16 residues. Trimming took 7 bases from V and 2 from J; bases not matched to a gene: 11.

The V and J genes are TRBV6-1 and TRBJ1-1, with 7 positions matching TRBD1. Germline trimming cut 6 bases from V and 6 bases from J; bases unmatched to any gene: 7. This CDR3 has 13 residues. The germline gives CDR1 MNHNS, CDR2 SASEGT. The CDR3 DNA reads TGTGCCAGCAGGGTACAGGGGATCCCTGAAGCTTTCTTT. Residues: CASRVQGIPEAFF.

The table lists this clonotype with many counts. Here the CDR3 DNA reads TGTGCCAGCAGTTTATTCCTTCAACAGGGTAACACCGGGGAGCTGTTTTTT. Amino acids: CASSLFLQQGNTGELFF. The rearrangement links TRBV12-3 or TRBV12-4 to TRBJ2-2; the D gene is possibly TRBD1 (6 bases). The CDR3 extends over 17 amino acids. The germline V and J ends were trimmed by 2 bases and 2 bases, with 15 bases remaining between them.

The sample holds many counts of this clonotype. The V and J genes are TRBV4-2 and TRBJ2-5; D gene uncertain. Per the germline V gene, CDR1 is LGHNA and CDR2 is YNFKEQ. The CDR3 length is 15 residues. Trimming removed 1 base from V and 2 bases from J, with 11 bases in between. The CDR3 loop is CASSQVGTEQETQYF. CDR3 bases: TGTGCCAGCAGCCAAGTAGGTACAGAACAAGAGACCCAGTACTTC.

The V and J genes are TRBV12-3 or TRBV12-4 and TRBJ1-1; 7 positions match TRBD1. The ends lost 0 bases at V and 0 bases at J; junction bases unmatched: 4. This CDR3 has 16 residues. CDR3 in DNA: TGTGCCAGCAGTTTAGCAGGGGGCACTTTGAACACTGAAGCTTTCTTT. This translates into CASSLAGGTLNTEAFF.

The chain has TRBV6-5 and TRBJ2-1, with 10 bases matching TRBD1. The germline V gene encodes CDR1 MNHEY and CDR2 SVGAGI. The length of the CDR3 is 17 residues. With V trimmed by 0 bases and J by 9 bases, 11 bases remained unmatched. The CDR3 region is CASSYSTGGGLLIEQFF. The DNA for the CDR3 is TGTGCCAGCAGTTACTCGACAGGGGGCGGACTGTTAATTGAGCAGTTCTTC.

This clonotype came up many times. The gene calls are TRBV7-2 and TRBJ1-2; TRBD1 matches at 7 bases. J lost 2 bases, V lost 5 bases, and 11 bases had no gene match. Germline CDR1 is SGHTA and CDR2 is FQGNSA. CDR3 size: 16 residues. The CDR3 reads CASSRAKGAQNYGYTF. CDR3 bases: TGTGCCAGCAGCCGCGCCAAGGGGGCCCAAAACTATGGCTACACCTTC.

The chain has TRBV20-1 and TRBJ2-4; weak D call: TRBD1 (6 bases). The J call may not be correct, given that the DNA end is closer to TRBJ2-7. CDR3 length equals 15 residues. CDR1 is DFQATT, CDR2 SNEGSKA, per germline (reference sequence). The CDR3 DNA reads as TGCAGTGCTAGAGTTGCAGGGGTGGTAGGCTACGAGCAGTACTTC. It specifies CSARVAGVVGYEQYF.

This clonotype has ten or more counts. J is TRBJ1-2 and V is TRBV20-1, with D hard to call. The CDR3 runs to 14 residues. CDR1 is DFQATT, CDR2 SNEGSKA, per germline (reference sequence). V was clipped by 3 bases and J by 2 bases, with 13 bases between them. The DNA for the CDR3 is TGCAGTGCTAGGAGGTCAGAGGGCAACTATGGCTACACCTTC. Protein: CSARRSEGNYGYTF.

DNA of the CDR3: TGTGCCTGGAGGGGACAGCCGAACACTGAAGCTTTCTTT. Translated: CAWRGQPNTEAFF. The chain joins TRBV30 to TRBJ1-1; 7 bases match TRBD1. J lost 1 base, V lost 3 bases, and 2 bases had no gene match. The CDR3 runs 13 residues. Germline-derived CDR1 and CDR2 are GTSNPN and SVGIG (reference sequence).

This clonotype turned up a few times. The CDR3 DNA reads as TGTGCCACCGCTCTGGGACAGGGGGTTTTAGATACGCAGTATTTT. Its protein product is CATALGQGVLDTQYF. The genes are TRBV7-8 and TRBJ2-3; TRBD1 matches at 11 bases. Looked up from germline, CDR1 is SGHVS and CDR2 is FQNEAQ. Trimming at V came to 10 bases and at J to 5 bases, leaving 11 bases not matched to a gene. The CDR3 runs 15 residues.

V usage is TRBV9 and J usage is TRBJ1-3; unclear D gene. The V end was cut by 1 base, the J end by 0 bases, with 11 bases between. This CDR3 contains 16 residues. CDR1 SGDLS and CDR2 YYNGEE come from the germline V gene. The CDR3: CASSVTQSYSGNTIYF. CDR3 DNA: TGTGCCAGCAGCGTAACCCAATCCTACTCTGGAAACACCATATATTTT.

This clonotype has at least ten counts. Here the CDR3 reads CASTTGGSNYGYTF. CDR3 DNA: TGTGCCAGCACCACCGGGGGCTCTAACTATGGCTACACCTTC. This rearrangement joins TRBV6-2 or TRBV6-3 to TRBJ1-2, with a weak D call TRBD1 (6 bases). This CDR3 spans 14 amino acids. The V and J ends lost 7 bases and 0 bases respectively, with 12 bases between them. Germline values: CDR1 MNHEY, CDR2 SVGEGT.

This clonotype was observed at least ten times. The V gene is TRBV27, the J gene TRBJ2-1; 7 bases are a match to TRBD2. This CDR3 comprises 20 residues. In germline, CDR1 is MNHEY, CDR2 SMNVEV (reference sequence). Trimming cost V 4 bases and J 0 bases; bases outside gene matches: 18. In DNA form, the CDR3 reads TGTGCCAGCAGTTGGTTTTCAGCGGGGACTTTTCCAAGCTCCTACAATGAGCAGTTCTTC. Its protein product is CASSWFSAGTFPSSYNEQFF.

J is TRBJ2-7 and V is TRBV28; D not certain. The germline CDR1 and CDR2 sequences are MDHEN and SYDVKM. Trimming pared 5 bases from V and 3 bases from J, leaving 17 bases between. The CDR3 runs to 15 residues. Here the CDR3 DNA reads TGTGCCAGCAGTGGAGAACAGTATGATTACTACGAGCAGTACTTC. Protein: CASSGEQYDYYEQYF.

This clonotype has only a few counts. The chain has TRBV7-7 and TRBJ2-5; tentatively, D is TRBD2 (5 bases). This CDR3 has 15 residues. The germline V gene has CDR1 SSHAT and CDR2 FNYEAQ (reference sequence). V was pared by 5 bases and J by 0 bases, with 13 bases between. The CDR3 DNA reads TGTGCCAGCAGCGCGGGCCGAACTTACCAAGAGACCCAGTACTTC. It is translated as CASSAGRTYQETQYF.

V usage is TRBV30 and J usage is TRBJ1-5; 9 nucleotides agree with TRBD1. CDR3 length: 13 amino acids. J was trimmed by 9 bases and V by 5 bases; bases with no gene match: 8. Germline CDR1 GTSNPN, CDR2 SVGIG (reference sequence). CDR3 sequence: CAWGTGYWGPQHF. The CDR3 coding sequence is TGTGCCTGGGGGACAGGGTACTGGGGGCCCCAGCATTTT.

This clonotype was counted at least ten times. The junction and the germline gene differ at one end; a read error may be behind it. V and J are TRBV20-1 and TRBJ2-1; TRBD2 agrees at 8 bases. CDR3 length: 18 residues. Germline CDR1 and CDR2: DFQATT and SNEGSKA (reference sequence). CDR3 bases: TGCAGCGCTACTCAGAGGCAGCGGGGGAATAATTTCTACAATGAGCAGTTCTTC. It encodes CSATQRQRGNNFYNEQFF.

This sequence joins TRBV29-1 and TRBJ1-1, with D perhaps TRBD1 (5 bases). Germline V gene sequence: CDR1 SQVTM, CDR2 ANQGSEA. The CDR3 is made up of 11 amino acids. Trimming removed 6 bases at V and 4 bases at J, with 9 bases between. Written as DNA, the CDR3 is TGCAGCGTAGCAGGGTCCACTGAAGCTTTCTTT. It yields the protein CSVAGSTEAFF.

This clonotype was seen more than once but under ten times. The chain combines TRBV5-1 with TRBJ2-1; D is ambiguous. From germline, CDR1 is SGHRS and CDR2 YFSETQ. This CDR3 contains 15 residues. Trimming left V 1 base short and J 0 bases short, with 8 bases between. CDR3 loop: CASSLTYSSYNEQFF. The CDR3 DNA reads TGCGCCAGCAGCTTGACGTATAGCTCCTACAATGAGCAGTTCTTC.

This clonotype was seen a few times. The rearrangement joins TRBV29-1 to TRBJ2-2, with D unclear. The CDR3 covers 11 residues. V lost 5 bases, J lost 6 bases, and 7 bases lay in between. CDR1 is SQVTM and CDR2 is ANQGSEA in the germline V gene. The CDR3 DNA sequence: TGCAGCGTTTGGGGATCCGGGGAGCTGTTTTTT. It yields the protein CSVWGSGELFF.

At least ten counts were recorded for this clonotype. The chain uses TRBV7-2 and TRBJ2-7; D possibly corresponds to TRBD2 (6 bases). The germline V and J ends were trimmed by 4 bases and 2 bases, with 27 bases remaining between them. CDR3 length equals 19 residues. CDR1 SGHTA and CDR2 FQGNSA come from the germline V gene. The DNA for the CDR3 is TGTGCCAGCAGCTCGGGCGGGGTCTTCCCGGGCCTAAACCCCTACGAGCAGTACTTC. It is translated as CASSSGGVFPGLNPYEQYF.

In the case of this clonotype: Sequence at one end of the junction differs from germline and may be a read error. This chain joins TRBV11-2 and TRBJ1-1; TRBD1 matches 9 bases. There are 13 residues in the CDR3. CDR1 is SGHAT, CDR2 FQNNGV, per germline. The CDR3 spells CASSLGTGFGAFF. CDR3 coding DNA: TGTGCCAGCAGTTTAGGGACAGGGTTCGGGGCTTTCTTT.